The present TCR beta chain was sequenced within a study of shared clonotypes between healthy human individuals. The genomic DNA of each subset was split evenly across several immunoSEQ plates. Replicate sorted-subset PCRs were loaded with around 200 ng DNA, 31,000 or so T cell genomes. The assay was immunoSEQ multiplex PCR, and TCRdb's table has in-frame clones only and misses some. The sample holds some 2.3 million clones, more than 80% seen once. This clone came up once. Germline lookup yields CDR1 MDHEN and CDR2 SYDVKM. This CDR3 contains 14 residues. V was shortened by 6 bases and J by 6 bases, with 18 bases between the two germline ends.

This receptor was identified in a young man in good health. Some clones in this sample may be carry-over from other donors' samples. The sequenced sample consisted of naive CD4+ T cells from PBMCs. Subset: CD45RA+ positively selected. The chain is built from TRBV28 and TRBJ2-7; D gene uncertain. As DNA, the CDR3 is TGTGCCAGCAGCCCTATAGGTATCGCGCCCGAGCAGTACTTC. Its protein is CASSPIGIAPEQYF. Full variable domain (remainder filled in from reference TRBV28 and TRBJ2-7): DVKVTQSSRYLVKRTGEKVFLECVQDMDHENMFWYRQDPGLGLRLIYFSYDVKMKEKGDIPEGYSVSREKKERFSLILESASTNQTSMYLCASSPIGIAPEQYFGPGTRLTVT.